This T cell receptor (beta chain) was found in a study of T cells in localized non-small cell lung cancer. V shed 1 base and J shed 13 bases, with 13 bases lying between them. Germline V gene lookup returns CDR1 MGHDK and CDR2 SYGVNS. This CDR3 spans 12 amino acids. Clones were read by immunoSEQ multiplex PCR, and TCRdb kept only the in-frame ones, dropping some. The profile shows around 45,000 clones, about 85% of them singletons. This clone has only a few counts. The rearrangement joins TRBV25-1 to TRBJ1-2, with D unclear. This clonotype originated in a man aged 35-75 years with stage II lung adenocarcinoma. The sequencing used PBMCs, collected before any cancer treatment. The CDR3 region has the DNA TGTGCCAGCAGTGAATCCCTCCGACCCTCCACCTTC. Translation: CASSESLRPSTF.